The 31 T cell receptor beta chains below were found in one sample sequenced in a study of OX40 agonist ivuxolimab in advanced cancers. TCRdb keeps only in-frame clones here, not all; method: immunoSEQ multiplex PCR. The sample shows about 45,000 clones, around 90% of them seen only once. The starting material was CD4+ or CD8+ T cells sorted from blood, obtained in a trial of the OX40 agonist ivuxolimab. The receptors originated from an adult with an advanced solid tumor such as melanoma, head and neck, liver or kidney cancer.

The chain recombines TRBV27 with TRBJ2-7; no clear D. V dropped 0 bases and J dropped 5 bases, with 8 bases sitting between them. Germline CDR1 and CDR2: MNHEY and SMNVEV (reference sequence). The CDR3 covers 13 residues. CDR3 in amino acids: CASSLSTRNEQYF. The CDR3 DNA follows: TGTGCCAGCAGTTTATCGACAAGGAACGAGCAGTACTTC.

The chain carries TRBV6-6 and TRBJ2-3; TRBD2 agrees at 12 bases. The CDR3 is made up of 15 amino acids. V shed 6 bases, J shed 6 bases, and the junction held 7 bases outside the gene matches. In germline, CDR1 is MNHNY, CDR2 SVGAGI (reference sequence). The CDR3 coding sequence is TGTGCCAGCAGCCACCCCACTAGCGGGGGGGATACGCAGTATTTT. This sequence encodes CASSHPTSGGDTQYF.

The gene calls are TRBV27 and TRBJ1-5, with 7 nucleotides matching TRBD1. Looked up from germline, CDR1 is MNHEY and CDR2 is SMNVEV (reference sequence). The CDR3 loop spans 14 amino acids. Trimming removed 6 bases from V and 6 bases from J; junction bases left unmatched: 8. As DNA, the CDR3 is TGTGCCAGCAGACATACAGGGGCGGGTCAGCCCCAGCATTTT. Its protein product is CASRHTGAGQPQHF.

The J gene is TRBJ1-1, the V gene TRBV10-3; D possibly corresponds to TRBD1 (5 bases). Trimming took 8 bases from V and 0 from J, leaving 13 bases between them. The CDR3 sequence is 14 residues long. Germline V gene data show CDR1 as ENHRY and CDR2 as SYGVKD. The CDR3 DNA is TGTGCCATCGCTTTCGCGGGGGTGAACACTGAAGCTTTCTTT. As protein: CAIAFAGVNTEAFF.

The rearrangement uses TRBV15 and TRBJ1-4; D is uncertain. This CDR3 has 13 residues. Trimming took 7 bases from V and 6 from J, leaving 12 bases between them. Germline V CDR1 and CDR2: LNHNV, YYDKDF (reference sequence). In DNA, the CDR3 is TGTGCCACCATGAGGAAAAGCGATGAAAAACTGTTTTTT. As protein: CATMRKSDEKLFF.

This chain connects TRBV10-1 to TRBJ1-1, with D maybe TRBD1 (6 bases). Per germline, CDR1 WNHNN and CDR2 SYGVQD (reference sequence). The germline V and J ends were trimmed by 2 bases and 4 bases, with 8 bases remaining between them. This CDR3 has 13 amino acids. The CDR3 DNA is TGCGCCAGCAGTGAGAGGGGGGGCACTGAAGCTTTCTTT. Translating gives CASSERGGTEAFF.

This clone was seen only a few times. The rearrangement links TRBV30 to TRBJ2-7; TRBD1 matches at 8 bases. The length of the CDR3 is 13 residues. CDR1 is GTSNPN, CDR2 SVGIG, per germline (reference sequence). Trimming cost V 4 bases and J 5 bases; bases outside gene matches: 7. The CDR3 sequence: CAWTRPGGDEQYF. In nucleotides, the CDR3 is TGTGCCTGGACTCGGCCAGGGGGCGACGAGCAGTACTTC. Together with reference TRBV30 and TRBJ2-7, the CDR3 gives the full variable domain: SQTIHQWPATLVQPVGSPLSLECTVEGTSNPNLYWYRQAAGRGLQLLFYSVGIGQISSEVPQNLSASRPQDRQFILSSKKLLLSDSGFYLCAWTRPGGDEQYFGPGTRLTVT.

This chain uses TRBV4-1 with TRBJ1-5; weak D call: TRBD1 (6 bases). Deletions cut 0 bases from V and 2 bases from J, with 14 bases between. CDR1 is MGHRA and CDR2 is YSYEKL in the germline V gene. The CDR3 spans 17 residues. CDR3 loop: CASSQDETGYRNQPQHF. The CDR3 DNA follows: TGCGCCAGCAGCCAAGACGAAACAGGGTATCGCAATCAGCCCCAGCATTTT.

The CDR3 DNA is TGTGCCAGCAGTTTGTCAGCGAACTCCTACAATGAGCAGTTCTTC. As protein: CASSLSANSYNEQFF. This chain links TRBV27 with TRBJ2-1; D is unresolved. Germline assignment: CDR1 MNHEY and CDR2 SMNVEV (reference sequence). Trimming cost V 3 bases and J 0 bases, with 9 bases left between them. This CDR3 contains 15 residues.

CDR3 in DNA: TGTGCCAGCACCTCAGGGACAGATACGCAGTATTTT. This sequence encodes CASTSGTDTQYF. J is TRBJ2-3 and V is TRBV7-8; D is perhaps TRBD1 (5 bases). The germline CDR1 and CDR2 sequences are SGHVS and FQNEAQ. The CDR3 has 12 residues. Deletions cut 7 bases from V and 3 bases from J, with 8 bases between.

The chain recombines TRBV27 with TRBJ1-3, with 8 bases aligning to TRBD1. Looked up from germline, CDR1 is MNHEY and CDR2 is SMNVEV (reference sequence). This CDR3 is 15 amino acids long. V shed 5 bases and J 3 bases; nucleotides not matched to a gene: 6. CDR3 amino acids: CASSADRGHGNTIYF. The CDR3 nucleotides are TGTGCCAGCAGTGCCGACAGGGGCCATGGAAACACCATATATTTT.

The chain employs TRBV7-9 and TRBJ2-5; 8 nucleotides line up with TRBD2. J was trimmed by 11 bases and V by 5 bases; bases with no gene match: 13. This CDR3 spans 14 amino acids. CDR1 and CDR2 from the germline V gene are SEHNR and FQNEAQ (reference sequence). CDR3 in amino acids: CASSPKSRAGEQYF. Written as DNA, the CDR3 is TGTGCCAGCAGCCCTAAATCCAGAGCGGGGGAGCAGTACTTC. Together with reference TRBV7-9 and TRBJ2-5, the CDR3 gives the full variable domain: DTGVSQNPRHKITKRGQNVTFRCDPISEHNRLYWYRQTLGQGPEFLTYFQNEAQLEKSRLLSDRFSAERPKGSFSTLEIQRTEQGDSAMYLCASSPKSRAGEQYFGPGTRLLVL.

The rearrangement links TRBV11-3 to TRBJ2-2, with D perhaps TRBD2 (5 bases). The CDR3 covers 18 residues. V shed 4 bases and J shed 0 bases, with 18 bases lying between them. Germline assignment: CDR1 SGHNT and CDR2 YENEEA. The CDR3 protein is CASSSWARTAANTGELFF. As DNA, the CDR3 is TGTGCCAGCAGCTCTTGGGCCCGTACAGCGGCGAACACCGGGGAGCTGTTTTTT.

This rearrangement joins TRBV5-6 to TRBJ2-5; 8 bases are a match to TRBD2. Germline values: CDR1 SGHDT, CDR2 YYEEEE. The CDR3 is 15 residues long. J lost 2 bases, V lost 3 bases, and 6 bases had no gene match. The CDR3 is CASSYSGTLQETQYF. In nucleotides, the CDR3 is TGTGCCAGCAGCTATAGCGGGACCTTGCAAGAGACCCAGTACTTC.

This clone was observed a handful of times. The chain combines TRBV6-1 with TRBJ1-6; no reliable D call. The CDR3 contains 15 residues. V was clipped by 1 base and J by 0 bases, with 4 bases between them. CDR1 and CDR2 (germline): MNHNS, SASEGT. The CDR3 here is CASSEDSSYNSPLHF. The CDR3 nucleotides read TGTGCCAGCAGTGAAGACAGCTCCTATAATTCACCCCTCCACTTT.

The chain joins TRBV19 to TRBJ2-7; 9 nucleotides line up with TRBD1. Looked up from germline, CDR1 is LNHDA and CDR2 is SQIVND (reference sequence). The CDR3 spans 14 residues. Trimming removed 4 bases from V and 1 base from J; junction bases left unmatched: 2. CDR3 DNA: TGTGCCAGTAGTACTGGACAGGGGTCCTACGAGCAGTACTTC. Protein product: CASSTGQGSYEQYF. The complete variable domain, with remaining parts taken from reference TRBV19 and TRBJ2-7, reads DGGITQSPKYLFRKEGQNVTLSCEQNLNHDAMYWYRQDPGQGLRLIYYSQIVNDFQKGDIAEGYSVSREKKESFPLTVTSAQKNPTAFYLCASSTGQGSYEQYFGPGTRLTVT.

This chain links TRBV6-4 with TRBJ2-3, with 11 bases aligning to TRBD2. Germline loops: CDR1 MRHNA, CDR2 SNTAGT. CDR3 size: 18 residues. The junction had 5 bases not matched to a gene; V was cut back by 0 bases and J by 0 bases. The CDR3 is CASSDSGTSGTSTDTQYF. The CDR3, as DNA: TGTGCCAGCAGTGACTCAGGGACTAGCGGAACTAGCACAGATACGCAGTATTTT.

The chain employs TRBV5-4 and TRBJ2-5, with 7 bases aligning to TRBD2. V was pared by 7 bases and J by 2 bases, with 8 bases of the junction left unmatched. Per germline, CDR1 SGHNT and CDR2 YYREEE (reference sequence). This CDR3 has 14 residues. The DNA for the CDR3 is TGTGCCAGCCGGGAGGCAAATATTCAAGAGACCCAGTACTTC. Translated: CASREANIQETQYF.

The V gene is TRBV19, the J gene TRBJ1-1, with 9 bases that match TRBD1. Unmatched junction bases numbered 3, after V lost 5 bases and J lost 2 bases. The CDR3 totals 14 residues. CDR1 and CDR2 (germline): LNHDA, SQIVND (reference sequence). The CDR3, as DNA: TGTGCCAGTAGTTGGGGACAGGGAAACACTGAAGCTTTCTTT. This encodes CASSWGQGNTEAFF. Full variable domain (outside the CDR3, taken from reference TRBV19 and TRBJ1-1): DGGITQSPKYLFRKEGQNVTLSCEQNLNHDAMYWYRQDPGQGLRLIYYSQIVNDFQKGDIAEGYSVSREKKESFPLTVTSAQKNPTAFYLCASSWGQGNTEAFFGQGTRLTVV.

The genes are TRBV6-4 and TRBJ2-3; no definite D call. The V gene lost 6 bases and the J gene lost 2 bases, with 15 bases spanning the gap. This CDR3 has 15 amino acids. Per germline, CDR1 MRHNA and CDR2 SNTAGT. The CDR3 spells CASSPDGAATDTQYF. In DNA, the CDR3 is TGTGCCAGCAGCCCGGACGGAGCAGCCACAGATACGCAGTATTTT.

V and J are TRBV27 and TRBJ2-7, with D maybe TRBD2 (6 bases). Looked up from germline, CDR1 is MNHEY and CDR2 is SMNVEV (reference sequence). This CDR3 contains 15 residues. Trimming left V 2 bases short and J 5 bases short, with 16 bases between. The chain's CDR3 is CASSLQGGLAHEQYF. CDR3 DNA: TGTGCCAGCAGTTTACAGGGAGGCTTGGCCCACGAGCAGTACTTC.

This clone has a single count. The chain is built from TRBV7-9 and TRBJ2-3; D not resolved. The V and J ends lost 1 base and 2 bases respectively, with 10 bases between them. Germline V lookup: CDR1 SEHNR, CDR2 FQNEAQ (reference sequence). CDR3 size: 15 residues. The CDR3 DNA reads TGTGCCAGCAGCTTAGGGTACGGAAACACAGATACGCAGTATTTT. Amino acids: CASSLGYGNTDTQYF.

V and J are TRBV19 and TRBJ1-4, with a possible D match to TRBD1 (6 bases). Germline loops: CDR1 LNHDA, CDR2 SQIVND (reference sequence). Trimming cost V 4 bases and J 6 bases, with 12 bases left between them. This CDR3 spans 14 amino acids. CDR3 residues: CASSRRGLDEKLFF. The DNA for the CDR3 is TGTGCCAGTAGTAGAAGGGGGTTGGATGAAAAACTGTTTTTT. The full variable domain, with the rest looked up from reference TRBV19 and TRBJ1-4, is DGGITQSPKYLFRKEGQNVTLSCEQNLNHDAMYWYRQDPGQGLRLIYYSQIVNDFQKGDIAEGYSVSREKKESFPLTVTSAQKNPTAFYLCASSRRGLDEKLFFGSGTQLSVL.

The chain has TRBV7-8 and TRBJ1-1; D gene uncertain. The CDR3 extends over 14 amino acids. Trimming took 1 base from V and 1 from J, leaving 7 bases between them. In germline, CDR1 is SGHVS, CDR2 FQNEAQ. CDR3 amino acids: CASSLEAANTEAFF. The CDR3 coding sequence is TGTGCCAGCAGCTTAGAAGCAGCGAACACTGAAGCTTTCTTT.

The rearrangement links TRBV7-9 to TRBJ2-1; 8 nucleotides match TRBD2. Germline lookup yields CDR1 SEHNR and CDR2 FQNEAQ (reference sequence). There are 15 residues in the CDR3. The trim removed 5 bases at V and 4 bases at J, leaving 7 bases unmatched. This CDR3 is CASSLASGRYNEQFF. The CDR3 coding sequence is TGTGCCAGCAGCCTCGCGAGCGGGAGATACAATGAGCAGTTCTTC.

This chain links TRBV5-4 with TRBJ1-3; no reliable D call. The CDR3 length is 14 residues. From germline, CDR1 is SGHNT and CDR2 YYREEE (reference sequence). V lost 1 base and J 0 bases, leaving 5 bases between the germline ends. The CDR3 sequence is CASSLHLSGNTIYF. Here the CDR3 DNA reads TGTGCCAGCAGCTTGCACCTCTCTGGAAACACCATATATTTT.

This clone is large in the sample. This may be a read error: a much more frequent sequence differs by one nucleotide. This same CDR3 is encoded by further DNA sequences in the sample. This chain links TRBV5-6 with TRBJ2-7, with 14 bases matching TRBD2. From germline, CDR1 is SGHDT and CDR2 YYEEEE. The CDR3 runs to 15 residues. As DNA, the CDR3 is TGTGCCCGCAGCTTGGGACTAGCGGGGGCGGGGGAGCAGTACTTC. Its translation: CARSLGLAGAGEQYF.

This clone is a singleton in its sample. The rearrangement joins TRBV7-3 to TRBJ2-6; D is uncertain. This CDR3 is 15 amino acids long. Germline CDR1 reads SGHTA; CDR2 reads FQGTGA. Trimming cost V 2 bases and J 0 bases, with 5 bases left between them. The CDR3 region has the DNA TGTGCCAGCAGCTTAGGGTTCTCTGGGGCCAACGTCCTGACTTTC. Translated, it gives CASSLGFSGANVLTF.

The chain recombines TRBV7-8 with TRBJ2-7; D remains ambiguous. The CDR3 extends over 14 amino acids. Germline V gene sequence: CDR1 SGHVS, CDR2 FQNEAQ. Trimming cost V 1 base and J 0 bases, with 7 bases left between them. CDR3 sequence (DNA): TGTGCCAGCAGCTTAGTGGCAGGCTCCTACGAGCAGTACTTC. This translates into CASSLVAGSYEQYF.

The J gene is TRBJ2-1, the V gene TRBV19; perhaps TRBD2 as D (6 bases). This CDR3 has 12 residues. Germline values: CDR1 LNHDA, CDR2 SQIVND (reference sequence). The V end lost 7 bases, the J end lost 4 bases, and 8 bases lay between the germline ends. This CDR3 is CASMGTYNEQFF. The CDR3 DNA sequence: TGTGCCAGTATGGGGACTTACAATGAGCAGTTCTTC.

This chain joins TRBV7-9 and TRBJ2-6; 10 bases are a match to TRBD1. V lost 10 bases, J lost 2 bases, and 2 bases stayed unmatched. Looked up from germline, CDR1 is SEHNR and CDR2 is FQNEAQ (reference sequence). The CDR3 runs to 14 residues. The DNA of the CDR3 is TGTGCCACCGGGACAGGGGCTGGGGCCAACGTCCTGACTTTC. Protein sequence: CATGTGAGANVLTF.